Sequencing of this TCR beta chain was carried out in a study of blood T cell repertoires in COVID-19. On the study more broadly: COVID-19 samples collected from the United States, Italy and Spain covered acute and convalescent phases. T cells, B-cell-depleted T cells, or PBMCs provided the cDNA or gDNA that served as material.

Allocation to cohorts depended on clinical history reported by the participants. In the source study's methods: Using reference gene primer amplification, nucleated cell counts were estimated. TCRdb keeps only in-frame clones here, not all; method: immunoSEQ multiplex PCR. D and trimming were read from the DNA, whereas the V and J calls and clone size are those reported in that table. The table includes hundreds of thousands of clones, approximately 90% detected once. The CDR3 is 15 residues long. The germline gives CDR1 SGHTA, CDR2 FQGNSA. The V and J ends lost 2 bases and 9 bases respectively, with 14 bases between them.

The sequenced sample consisted of PBMCs or T cells enriched from blood (not recorded which). The J gene is TRBJ1-6, the V gene TRBV7-2, with D uncertain. The clonotype comes from a woman aged 18-29 years who had been exposed to COVID-19. CDR3 sequence reads: CASSLLDRSSSPLHF. The CDR3 DNA sequence: TGTGCCAGCAGCTTACTTGATCGCAGTTCTTCACCCCTCCACTTT.